Following are 9 T cell receptor beta chains from one sample sequenced in a study of blood T cells in healthy people across ages. The second PCR ran about 6 to 12 cycles with a sample-barcoded 5' primer and J-beta primers. Each CDR3 protein gets one entry after TCRdb re-called the 5' RACE reads with MiXCR. The table lists roughly 1.4 million distinct CDR3 sequences, approximately 59% of them singletons, with 6.7% in the top ten. Sample: blood. These receptor sequences come from a man younger than 35 in good health.

Only a few counts were recorded for this clonotype. The rearrangement links TRBV2 to TRBJ2-2; D ambiguous. The CDR3 runs to 11 residues. Germline V gives CDR1 SNHLY, CDR2 FYNNEI. V was trimmed by 6 bases and J by 5 bases, leaving 4 bases between them. CDR3 residues: CASRETGELFF. DNA of the CDR3: TGTGCCAGCAGGGAGACCGGGGAGCTGTTTTTT.

The chain recombines TRBV5-1 with TRBJ2-5, with 13 nucleotides matching TRBD2. The J call may not be correct, given that the DNA end is closer to TRBJ2-7. CDR1 and CDR2 from the germline V gene are SGHRS and YFSETQ. The CDR3 loop spans 14 amino acids. Here the CDR3 reads CASSGTSGTDEQYF. CDR3 bases: TGCGCCAGCAGCGGGACTAGCGGGACTGACGAGCAGTACTTC.

This clonotype was seen only a few times. The CDR3 region has the DNA TGTGCCAGCAGTGAATTTGGGGGTTACGAGCAGTACTTC. Protein product: CASSEFGGYEQYF. The chain has TRBV25-1 and TRBJ2-7; D may be TRBD1 or TRBD2 (5 bases each). The germline CDR1 and CDR2 sequences are MGHDK and SYGVNS. Trimming pared 1 base from V and 4 bases from J, leaving 8 bases between. There are 13 residues in the CDR3.

This sequence joins TRBV7-2 and TRBJ2-3, with D possibly TRBD1 on 5 matching bases. The V gene's germline CDR1 is SGHTA and CDR2 FQGNSA. The germline V and J ends were trimmed by 3 bases and 5 bases, with 15 bases remaining between them. The CDR3 spans 15 residues. This CDR3 reads CASSLGLTPGDTQYF. CDR3 nucleotide sequence: TGTGCCAGCAGCTTGGGGCTAACCCCAGGAGATACGCAGTATTTT.

The V call is TRBV3-1, the J call TRBJ2-1; no reliable D call. CDR3 length: 17 amino acids. CDR1 LGHDT and CDR2 YNNKEL come from the germline V gene (reference sequence). Trimming stripped 0 bases from V and 0 bases from J, with 12 bases between. The CDR3 loop reads CASSQEGSLSSYNEQFF. CDR3 bases: TGTGCCAGCAGCCAAGAAGGGTCCTTGAGCTCCTACAATGAGCAGTTCTTC.

J is TRBJ1-6 and V is TRBV27; tentatively, D is TRBD1 (6 bases). Germline assignment: CDR1 MNHEY and CDR2 SMNVEV (reference sequence). This CDR3 has 13 residues. V was trimmed by 6 bases and J by 10 bases, leaving 13 bases between them. The CDR3 spells CASSTGKWSPLHF. The CDR3 nucleotides read TGTGCCAGCAGCACAGGGAAATGGTCACCCCTCCACTTT.

In DNA form, the CDR3 reads TGTGCCATCATGGGACTTAACACCGGGGAGCTGTTTTTT. It encodes CAIMGLNTGELFF. The chain couples TRBV10-3 to TRBJ2-2, with a weak D call TRBD2 (6 bases). There are 13 residues in the CDR3. The V end lost 7 bases, the J end lost 2 bases, and 8 bases lay between the germline ends. The germline CDR1 and CDR2 sequences are ENHRY and SYGVKD.

This rearrangement joins TRBV6-5 to TRBJ1-2; 9 positions match TRBD1. The CDR3 length is 15 residues. The germline V gene encodes CDR1 MNHEY and CDR2 SVGAGI. The J segment lost 8 bases and the V segment lost 2 bases, leaving 9 bases of the junction unmatched. The CDR3 loop is CASSYTGQGEGGYTF. DNA for the CDR3: TGTGCCAGCAGTTACACGGGACAGGGTGAAGGAGGCTACACCTTC.

In this sample, this clonotype turned up a few times. This rearrangement joins TRBV4-2 to TRBJ2-5, with 11 positions matching TRBD2. Germline CDR1 is LGHNA and CDR2 is YNFKEQ. Trimming took 0 bases from V and 2 from J; bases not matched to a gene: 5. The CDR3 length is 17 residues. Here the CDR3 DNA reads TGTGCCAGCAGCCAAGAACCTAGCGGGGGGATTCAAGAGACCCAGTACTTC. Residues: CASSQEPSGGIQETQYF.